This T cell receptor beta chain derives from a study of OX40 agonist ivuxolimab in advanced cancers. Study at large: Patients took ivuxolimab, an agonistic anti-OX40 (CD134) antibody. Patients undergoing dose escalation presented with hepatocellular carcinoma, melanoma, renal cell or head and neck cancer. Prior anti-PD-1, anti-PD-L1 or anti-CTLA-4 therapy did not bar entry, and about 40% had some.

Data came from immunoSEQ multiplex PCR; TCRdb stores just in-frame clones and leaves some out. Seen here are around 100,000 clones, 90% to 95% observed once, and the top ten hold 0.31%. This CDR3 comprises 16 residues. Germline assignment: CDR1 KGHSH and CDR2 LQKENI. V dropped 4 bases and J dropped 0; count of bases not matched to a gene: 7. The sequences come from CD4+ or CD8+ T cells sorted from blood, collected in a trial of the OX40 agonist ivuxolimab. The chain employs TRBV18 and TRBJ1-1, with 8 bases lining up with TRBD1. This TCR came from an adult with an advanced solid tumor such as melanoma, head and neck, liver or kidney cancer. CDR3 residues: CASSLGQGTMNTEAFF. In nucleotides, the CDR3 is TGTGCCAGCTCACTCGGACAGGGTACAATGAACACTGAAGCTTTCTTT.